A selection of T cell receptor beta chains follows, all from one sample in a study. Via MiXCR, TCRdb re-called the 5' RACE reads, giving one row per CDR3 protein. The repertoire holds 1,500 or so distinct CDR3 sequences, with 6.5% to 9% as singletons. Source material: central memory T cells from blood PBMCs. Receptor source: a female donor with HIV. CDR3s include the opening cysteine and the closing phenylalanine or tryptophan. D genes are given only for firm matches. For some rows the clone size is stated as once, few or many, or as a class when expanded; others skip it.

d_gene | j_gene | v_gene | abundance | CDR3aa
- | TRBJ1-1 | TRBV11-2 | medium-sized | CASSWGTNTEAFF
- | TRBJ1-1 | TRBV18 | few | CASSPGLNTEAFF
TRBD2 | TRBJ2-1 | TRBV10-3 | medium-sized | CAISPQLAGGSEQFF
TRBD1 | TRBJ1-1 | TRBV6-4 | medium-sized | CASSEQGASTEAFF
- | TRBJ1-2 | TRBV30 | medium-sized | CAWSGTGLVSYGYTF
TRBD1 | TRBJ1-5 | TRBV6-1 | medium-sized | CASSREPQGTQPQHF
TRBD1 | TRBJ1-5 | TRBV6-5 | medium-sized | CASSSGQGAGQPQHF
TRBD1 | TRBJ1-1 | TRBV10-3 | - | CAISPGTGEIFAEAFF
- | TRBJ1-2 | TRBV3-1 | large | CASSQTTMSGYTF
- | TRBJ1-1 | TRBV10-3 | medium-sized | CAIRPQSYGTEAFF
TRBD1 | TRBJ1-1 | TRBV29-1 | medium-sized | CSVAPPGQQNTEAFF
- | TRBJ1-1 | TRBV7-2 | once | CASRIDGVLNTEAFF
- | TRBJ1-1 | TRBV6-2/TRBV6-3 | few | CASSPHSAEAFF
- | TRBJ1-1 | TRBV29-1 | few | CSVVRDYEAFF
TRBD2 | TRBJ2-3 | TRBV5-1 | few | CASSSGLAPVDTQYF
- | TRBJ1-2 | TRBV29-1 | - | CSVPTSGRGYTF
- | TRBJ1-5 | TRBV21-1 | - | CASSTRQGRNQPQHF
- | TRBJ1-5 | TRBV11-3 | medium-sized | CASSTTRQPQHF
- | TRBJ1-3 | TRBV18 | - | CASSPPLESSGNTIYF
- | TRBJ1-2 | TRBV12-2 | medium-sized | CASRFRRSLKINYGYTF
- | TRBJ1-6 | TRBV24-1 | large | CATSDLYGAAPNSPLHF
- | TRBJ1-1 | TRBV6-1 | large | CASSPHSPQTLMNTEAFF
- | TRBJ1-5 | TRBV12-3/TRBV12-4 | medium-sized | CASRVMGNSNQPQHF
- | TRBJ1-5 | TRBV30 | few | CAWSVLRGANQPQHF
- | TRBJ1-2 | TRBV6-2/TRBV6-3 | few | CASSYGRVYGYTF
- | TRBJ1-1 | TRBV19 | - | CASSVSGRAAFF
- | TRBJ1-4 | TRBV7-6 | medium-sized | CASSSRAGRPDEKLFF
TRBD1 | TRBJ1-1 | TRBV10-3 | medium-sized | CAISQGTGLTNTEAFF
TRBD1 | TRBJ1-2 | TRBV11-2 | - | CASSYARGQYGYTF
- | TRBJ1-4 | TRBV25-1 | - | CASSVPDERNEKLFF
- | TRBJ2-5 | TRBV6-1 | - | CASRLSSQETQYF
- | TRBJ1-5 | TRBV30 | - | CAWSIGGNQPQHF
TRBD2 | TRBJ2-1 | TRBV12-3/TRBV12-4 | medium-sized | CASSFKAGGGSYNEQFF
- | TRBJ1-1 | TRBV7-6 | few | CASSLNPRTEAFF
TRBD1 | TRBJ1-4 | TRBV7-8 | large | CASSSLTGLEKLFF
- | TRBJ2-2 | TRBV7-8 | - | CASSARDGANTGELFF
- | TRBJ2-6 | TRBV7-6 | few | CASSLVWGNSGANVLTF
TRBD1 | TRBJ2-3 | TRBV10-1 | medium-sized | CASSSTGGPTDTQYF
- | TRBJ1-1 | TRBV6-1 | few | CASSSVEGEAFF